This T cell receptor beta chain was found in a study of shared clonotypes between healthy human individuals. Study observations and caveats: A reduction in generation probabilities was seen for non-shared clonotypes relative to those shared by all four donors. A few donors had roughly 5% of their naive CD4 clonotypes in common. The study drew on few donors, limiting represented genetic and exposure-history diversity.

CDR1 SGHRS and CDR2 YFSETQ come from the germline V gene. Deletions cut 3 bases from V and 2 bases from J, with 18 bases between. This CDR3 has 16 amino acids. Each sample came from a Caucasian adult donor living in Nashville, Tennessee. The repertoire was sequenced with immunoSEQ multiplex PCR; TCRdb's copy has only in-frame clones and lacks some. The table shows a few million clones, with roughly 95% occurring only once. Points on this clone: What it binds is unknown.

The sample consisted of naive CD4+ T cells sorted from blood. Subset indicated: CD45RA+ positively selected. The sequence derives from a man aged 18 to 29 in good health. J is TRBJ2-7 and V is TRBV5-1; D may match TRBD1 or TRBD2 (5 bases each). The CDR3 sequence is CASSYDTGTTPYEQYF. The CDR3 DNA is TGCGCCAGCAGCTACGACACCGGGACGACCCCCTACGAGCAGTACTTC.